This TCR beta chain derives from a study of OX40 agonist ivuxolimab in advanced cancers. For the study at large: Intravenous ivuxolimab was administered to patients every 2 weeks at 0.01 to 10 mg/kg.

Of note for this clone: Antigen unknown.

The CDR3 runs 14 residues. From germline, CDR1 is MNHEY and CDR2 SVGAGI. V gave up 7 bases and J gave up 6 bases, with 18 bases separating them. This table comes from immunoSEQ multiplex PCR, and its TCRdb copy is limited to in-frame clones, with some not included. The sample has more than 60,000 clones, about 88% seen once. Overall study findings and caveats: Patients who responded partially at 0.1-3.0 mg/kg showed clonal expansion ranking among the lowest.

The specimen was CD4+ or CD8+ T cells sorted from blood, collected in a trial of the OX40 agonist ivuxolimab. V gene TRBV6-5 combines with J gene TRBJ1-1; D remains ambiguous. The receptor's source is an adult with an advanced solid tumor such as melanoma, head and neck, liver or kidney cancer. CDR3 loop: CASTRAGSPSEAFF. The CDR3 DNA sequence: TGTGCCAGCACCCGCGCTGGATCCCCATCTGAAGCTTTCTTT.